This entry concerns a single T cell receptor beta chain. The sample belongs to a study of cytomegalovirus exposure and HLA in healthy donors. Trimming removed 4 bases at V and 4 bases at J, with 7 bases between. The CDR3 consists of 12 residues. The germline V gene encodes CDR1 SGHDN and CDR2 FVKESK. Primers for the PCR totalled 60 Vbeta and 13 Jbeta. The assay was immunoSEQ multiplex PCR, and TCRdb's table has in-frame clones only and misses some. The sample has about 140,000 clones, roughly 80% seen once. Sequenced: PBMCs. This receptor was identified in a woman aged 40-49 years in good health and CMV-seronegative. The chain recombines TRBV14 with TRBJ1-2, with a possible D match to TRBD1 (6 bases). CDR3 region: CASSRDTYGYTF. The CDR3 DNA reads TGTGCCAGCAGCCGGGACACCTATGGCTACACCTTC.